This paragraph covers one T cell receptor beta chain sequence. The antigen it recognizes is unknown. Base qualities are not provided; no much larger clone lies one nucleotide away. CDR1 and CDR2 (SGHTA, FQGNSA) derive from the germline V gene. Trimming accounts for 6 bases at V and 5 bases at J, while the number of junction bases matched to no gene is 4. The CDR3 goes from the cysteine to the phenylalanine over 13 residues. CDR3 DNA is the only sequence kept; it has 39 bases, read in frame from the first base. TCRbeta CDR3 regions were amplified from genomic DNA using the immunoSEQ Assay, a bias-controlled multiplex PCR. On the authors' methods: The number of nucleated cells in each sample was estimated by amplification of reference gene primers within the assay. To quantify the absolute abundance of each unique TCRbeta CDR3 rearrangement, sequence reads were collapsed and filtered. Productive Simpson clonality was computed per sample as the square root of Simpson's diversity index over productive rearrangements. TCRdb provides this immuneACCESS table in a form limited to in-frame rearrangements. Some clones are lacking; in checked studies, under half of them reflect an unresolved V gene, and why the rest are absent is not known. Clone size and V and J calls were adopted from that table, with D and trimming inferred from the DNA. The sample table lists approximately 190,000 clones, roughly four fifths of them with a count of one. The ten top clones hold roughly 6.1% of the sample.

Collaborating institutions collected whole blood in K2EDTA tubes following their own protocols. For TCRbeta analysis, collaborators shipped samples in one of three forms: frozen whole blood, isolated PBMCs, or DNA extracted from either of those sample types. This record comes from a study of blood T cell repertoires in COVID-19 (TCRdb year 2020). For the wider study: Collaborator samples came from the United States, Italy and Spain and covered acute and convalescent phases of COVID-19. Sample metadata almost always included a de-identified subject ID, COVID-19 status, age in years and sex. The samples were drawn from two sources: the first 160 participants of the ongoing ImmuneRACE study, and about 1,300 subjects contributed by 6 global collaborators. The material from the prospective study consisted of cDNA or gDNA derived from T cells, B-cell-depleted T cells, or PBMCs. The repertoires were released in a freely available public database intended as a resource for research on the immune response to SARS-CoV-2. Subjects who had been exposed to COVID-19, were actively infected with it, or had recovered from it provided the deeply sampled blood TCRbeta repertoires that made up the dataset. Where available, HLA class I and class II types were taken from metadata supplied by the sample provider and were not determined by assay-based typing. Beyond this particular receptor, the publication reports: The quantity of clinical and demographic metadata differed by source and by participant and was supplied without curation.

The rearrangement joined TRBV7-2 to TRBJ2-5, with TRBD2 matching 9 junction bases. Sequenced input: peripheral blood. The origin of this receptor is a woman aged 40 to 50 with acute or convalescent COVID-19. The CDR3 protein: CASRVSGSETQYF. The DNA sequence is as follows: TGTGCCAGCAGGGTTAGCGGGAGCGAGACCCAGTACTTC. The variable domain in full, with residues beyond the CDR3 obtained from the reference TRBV7-2 and TRBJ2-5 genes, is GAGVSQSPSNKVTEKGKDVELRCDPISGHTALYWYRQSLGQGLEFLIYFQGNSAPDKSGLPSDRFSAERTGGSVSTLTIQRTQQEDSAVYLCASRVSGSETQYFGPGTRLLVL.